Listed below are T cell receptor beta chains from one sample, sequenced in a study of blood T cell repertoires in COVID-19. Assay: immunoSEQ multiplex PCR; the TCRdb copy retains only in-frame clones and omits some. Of around 220,000 clones listed, 85% to 90% were seen once; the top ten hold 10% to 13%. The sequenced material came from peripheral blood. All receptors derive from a woman in her forties or fifties with COVID-19, enrolled during active disease. The CDR3 runs from the conserved cysteine through the conserved F or W. Each record gives: CDR3 length, J gene, V gene, D gene, clone size, CDR3 DNA, CDR3 protein. A D gene is named only where the DNA matches it firmly. Clone size is stated in some rows and not others, as once, few, many or a class when expanded.

>15|TRBJ1-6|TRBV27|TRBD1|once
TGTGCCAGCAGTTTAGGCGACAGGGATAATTCACCCCTCCACTTT
CASSLGDRDNSPLHF
>13|TRBJ2-3|TRBV9|-|-
TGTGCCAGCAGCGTAGGGGCGCCAGATACGCAGTATTTT
CASSVGAPDTQYF
>15|TRBJ1-3|TRBV14|-|-
TGTGCCAGCAGCCAAGTAAGACAGGTGGAGAACACCATATATTTT
CASSQVRQVENTIYF
>12|TRBJ1-1|TRBV6-5|-|-
TGTGCCAGCTTACGGTTGAACACTGAAGCTTTCTTT
CASLRLNTEAFF
>12|TRBJ2-2|TRBV7-9|-|-
TGTGCCAGCAGCCCCAGGGCCGGGGAGCTGTTTTTT
CASSPRAGELFF
>15|TRBJ2-7|TRBV3-1/TRBV3-2|TRBD1|-
TGTGCCAGCAGCCGAGGGACAGGAAGGGGGTACGAGCAGTACTTC
CASSRGTGRGYEQYF
>12|TRBJ1-1|TRBV12-3/TRBV12-4|-|few
TGTGCCAGCAGTCCGGGGTACACTGAAGCTTTCTTT
CASSPGYTEAFF
>16|TRBJ1-5|TRBV11-2|-|-
TGTGCCAGCAGCTTTTCTATGACAGGAACGGTGGGGCCCCAGCATTTT
CASSFSMTGTVGPQHF
>13|TRBJ1-1|TRBV5-8|-|once
TGTGCCAGCAGTCATACAGCGAACACTGAAGCTTTCTTT
CASSHTANTEAFF
>16|TRBJ2-1|TRBV24-1|TRBD2|-
TGTGCCACCAGTGAGGTTGTATTAGCGGGGCGGAATGAGCAGTTCTTC
CATSEVVLAGRNEQFF
>14|TRBJ2-7|TRBV19|-|-
TGTGCCAGTAGTATATTTGCAGGATTCTACGAGCAGTACTTC
CASSIFAGFYEQYF
>16|TRBJ2-1|TRBV6-2/TRBV6-3|TRBD1|-
TGTGCCAGCAGTTTCGGCCGACAGGGTGTTTGGGATGAGCAGTTCTTC
CASSFGRQGVWDEQFF
>13|TRBJ1-1|TRBV29-1|TRBD1|-
TGCAGCATCAGACAGGGGTTGAACACTGAAGCTTTCTTT
CSIRQGLNTEAFF
>13|TRBJ1-3|TRBV19|-|-
TGTGCCAGTAATCGGCGGATGGGAAACACCATATATTTT
CASNRRMGNTIYF
>16|TRBJ2-7|TRBV3-1/TRBV3-2|TRBD2|-
TGTGCCAGCAGCCGTGGGACTAGCGGGGGGGCCAGGGAGCAGTACTTC
CASSRGTSGGAREQYF
>15|TRBJ2-2|TRBV18|-|-
TGTGCCAGCTCACCACGGCCCCGGGGTGATGGGGAGCTGTTTTTT
CASSPRPRGDGELFF
>15|TRBJ1-4|TRBV28|TRBD1|-
TGTGCCAGCAGTTTTTCGGGACAGGGGTCCGAAAAACTGTTTTTT
CASSFSGQGSEKLFF
>17|TRBJ2-5|TRBV5-1|TRBD1|-
TGCGCCAGCAGCTTAATTCGACCGGGACAGTCACAAGAGACCCAGTACTTC
CASSLIRPGQSQETQYF
>14|TRBJ2-3|TRBV2|-|-
TGTGCCAGCGACGGCGGGGCCACAACAGATACGCAGTATTTT
CASDGGATTDTQYF
>12|TRBJ2-2|TRBV3-1/TRBV3-2|-|-
TGTGCCAGCCGGGTGGAGAACGGGGAGCTGTTTTTT
CASRVENGELFF
>12|TRBJ2-7|TRBV10-3|TRBD1|once
TGTGCCATCAGGGTACAGGGGGCCGAGCAGTACTTC
CAIRVQGAEQYF
>11|TRBJ1-2|TRBV6-5|TRBD1|-
TGTGCCAGTGGGACAGGGCTTGGCTACACCTTC
CASGTGLGYTF
>14|TRBJ1-2|TRBV6-5|-|-
TGTGCCAGCAGGGCCTCCGGGGGGCTCTATGGCTACACCTTC
CASRASGGLYGYTF
>12|TRBJ2-2|TRBV12-3/TRBV12-4|-|many
TGTGCCAGCAAAACGGGGTACGGGGAGCTGTTTTTT
CASKTGYGELFF
>14|TRBJ1-3|TRBV9|-|many
TGTGCCAGCAGCGTAGCCCTTCTTGGAAACACCATATATTTT
CASSVALLGNTIYF
>14|TRBJ2-3|TRBV11-1|TRBD1|once
TGTGCCAGCAGCCAGGGACAGGGAGGAGATACGCAGTATTTT
CASSQGQGGDTQYF